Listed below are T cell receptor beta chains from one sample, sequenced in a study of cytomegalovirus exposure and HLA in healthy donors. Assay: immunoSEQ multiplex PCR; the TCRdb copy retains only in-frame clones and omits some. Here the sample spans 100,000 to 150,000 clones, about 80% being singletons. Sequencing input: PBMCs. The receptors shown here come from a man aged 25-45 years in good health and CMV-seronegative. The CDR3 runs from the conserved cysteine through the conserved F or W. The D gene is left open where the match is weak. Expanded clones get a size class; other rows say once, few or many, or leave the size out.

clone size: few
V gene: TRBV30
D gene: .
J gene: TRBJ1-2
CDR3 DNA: TGTGCCTGGAGTGTACACGGACTTTTTGATGGCTACACCTTC
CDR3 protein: CAWSVHGLFDGYTF

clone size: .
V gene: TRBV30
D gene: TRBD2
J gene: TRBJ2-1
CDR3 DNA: TGTGCCTGGATACTAGCGGGGGGGCCCAATGAGCAGTTCTTC
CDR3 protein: CAWILAGGPNEQFF

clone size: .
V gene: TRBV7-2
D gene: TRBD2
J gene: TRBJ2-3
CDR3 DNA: TGTGCCAGCAGCTTAACCTCGGGGGGGCAAACAGATACGCAGTATTTT
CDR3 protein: CASSLTSGGQTDTQYF

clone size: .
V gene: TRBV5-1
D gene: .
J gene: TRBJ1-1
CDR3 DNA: TGCGCCAGCAGCTTTTCTCCCTCCTCTAACACTGAAGCTTTCTTT
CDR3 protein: CASSFSPSSNTEAFF

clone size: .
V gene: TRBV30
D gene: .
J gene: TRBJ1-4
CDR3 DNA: TGTGCCTGGAGTAATGCGGCTGGATCGCACGAAAAACTGTTTTTT
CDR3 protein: CAWSNAAGSHEKLFF

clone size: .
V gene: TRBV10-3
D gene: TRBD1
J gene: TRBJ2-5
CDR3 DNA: TGTGCCATCAGGGGGACAGGGGAGGAAGAGACCCAGTACTTC
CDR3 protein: CAIRGTGEEETQYF

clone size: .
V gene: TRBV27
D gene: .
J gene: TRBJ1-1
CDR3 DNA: TGTGCCAGCAGTGCAGGCAGGGATGAAGCTTTCTTT
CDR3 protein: CASSAGRDEAFF

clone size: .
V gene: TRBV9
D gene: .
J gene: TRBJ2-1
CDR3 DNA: TGTGCCAGCAGCGTAAGCGGGCCCTACAATGAGCAGTTCTTC
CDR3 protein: CASSVSGPYNEQFF

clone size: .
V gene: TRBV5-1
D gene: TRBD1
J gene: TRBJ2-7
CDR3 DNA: TGCGCCAGCAGCTTGGCCCTAGACAGGGGGTCCTACGAGCAGTACTTC
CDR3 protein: CASSLALDRGSYEQYF

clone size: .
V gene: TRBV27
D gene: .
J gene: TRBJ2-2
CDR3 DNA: TGTGCCAGCAGTCCCAGAGCGGATTACACCGGGGAGCTGTTTTTT
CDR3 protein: CASSPRADYTGELFF

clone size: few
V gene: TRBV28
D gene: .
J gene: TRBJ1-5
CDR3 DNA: TGTGCCAGCAGTTTTGTGGGTCAGCGTTATAGCAATCAGCCCCAGCATTTT
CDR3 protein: CASSFVGQRYSNQPQHF

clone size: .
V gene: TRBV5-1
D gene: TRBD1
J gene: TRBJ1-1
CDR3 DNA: TGCGCCAGCAGCTTGGACTGGGACAGCATCGTCGCTTTCTTT
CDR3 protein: CASSLDWDSIVAFF

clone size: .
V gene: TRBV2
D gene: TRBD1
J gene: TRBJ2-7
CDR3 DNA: TGTGCCAGCAGGAGACAGGGATTCCACGAGCAGTACTTC
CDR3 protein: CASRRQGFHEQYF

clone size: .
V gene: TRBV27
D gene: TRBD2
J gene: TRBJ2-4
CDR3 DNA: TGTGCCAGCAGTTTATACGCTCGGGCTAGCGGGAGAACCAAAAACATTCAGTACTTC
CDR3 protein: CASSLYARASGRTKNIQYF

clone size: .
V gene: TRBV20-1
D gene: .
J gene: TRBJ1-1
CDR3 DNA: TGCAGTGCAAGCCGGGGGGAAGCTTTCTTT
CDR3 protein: CSASRGEAFF

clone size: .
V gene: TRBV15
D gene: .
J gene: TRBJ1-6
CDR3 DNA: TGTGCCACCAGCTCAGGCTATTCACCCCTCCACTTT
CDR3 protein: CATSSGYSPLHF

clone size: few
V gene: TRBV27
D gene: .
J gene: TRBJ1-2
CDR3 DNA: TGTGCCAGCAGTTTCGGCCAGGGTCTTTCCTATGGCTACACCTTC
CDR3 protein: CASSFGQGLSYGYTF

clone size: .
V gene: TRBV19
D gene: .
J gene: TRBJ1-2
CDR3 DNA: TGTGCCAGTAGTTTCACAGGGAACTATGGCTACACCTTC
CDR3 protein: CASSFTGNYGYTF

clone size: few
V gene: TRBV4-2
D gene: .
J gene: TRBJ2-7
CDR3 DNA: TGTGCAAGCAGCAGCCAAGGGAGTACCCGGGGTTCCTACGAGCAGTACTTC
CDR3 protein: CASSSQGSTRGSYEQYF

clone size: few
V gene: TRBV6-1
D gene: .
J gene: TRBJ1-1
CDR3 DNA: TGTGCCAGCAGTGAAGTAGAAGAGAACACTGAAGCTTTCTTT
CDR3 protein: CASSEVEENTEAFF

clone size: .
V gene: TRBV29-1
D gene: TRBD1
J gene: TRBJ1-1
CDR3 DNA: TGCAGCGCGGGACAGGGGGGCACTGAAGCTTTCTTT
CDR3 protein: CSAGQGGTEAFF

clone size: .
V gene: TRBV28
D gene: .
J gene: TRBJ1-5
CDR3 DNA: TGTGCCAGCATTCAGGGGATCTATAGCAATCAGCCCCAGCATTTT
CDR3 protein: CASIQGIYSNQPQHF

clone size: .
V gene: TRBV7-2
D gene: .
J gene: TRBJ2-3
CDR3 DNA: TGTGCCAGCAGCCCCCGGGAGCCCCATACGCAGTATTTT
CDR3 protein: CASSPREPHTQYF

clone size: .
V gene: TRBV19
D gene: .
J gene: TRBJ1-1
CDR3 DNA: TGTGCCAGTAGTATTGGCAGGCGTTATACTGAAGCTTTCTTT
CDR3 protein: CASSIGRRYTEAFF

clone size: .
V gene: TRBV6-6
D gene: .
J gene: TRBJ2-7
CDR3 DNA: TGTGCCAGCTCGCTGGGGGGCGGGAGTGGATACGAGCAGTACTTC
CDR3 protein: CASSLGGGSGYEQYF

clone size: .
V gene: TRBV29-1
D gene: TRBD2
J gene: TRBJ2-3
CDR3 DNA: TGCAGCGTTGCCGGACTAGCGGGGGCTACAGATACGCAGTATTTT
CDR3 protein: CSVAGLAGATDTQYF

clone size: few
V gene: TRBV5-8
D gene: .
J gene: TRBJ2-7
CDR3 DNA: TGTGCCAGCAGCTTCGGGCAGGGTCAATACGAGCAGTACTTC
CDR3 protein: CASSFGQGQYEQYF

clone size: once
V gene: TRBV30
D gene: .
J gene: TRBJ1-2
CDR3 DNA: TGTGCCTGGAGACAACCTTCTCGCTATGGCTACACCTTC
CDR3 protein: CAWRQPSRYGYTF

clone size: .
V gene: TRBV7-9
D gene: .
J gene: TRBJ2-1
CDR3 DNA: TGTGCCAGCAGCTCGCCCGGCGGCTCCTACAATGAGCAGTTCTTC
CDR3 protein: CASSSPGGSYNEQFF

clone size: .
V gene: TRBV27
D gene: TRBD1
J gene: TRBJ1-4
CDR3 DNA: TGTGCCAGCAGTCCAAACAGGGGGCAAAATGAAAAACTGTTTTTT
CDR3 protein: CASSPNRGQNEKLFF

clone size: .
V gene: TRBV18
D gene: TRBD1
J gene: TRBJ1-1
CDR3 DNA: TGTGCCAGCTCAAAGGGACAGGGCATCACTGAAGCTTTCTTT
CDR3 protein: CASSKGQGITEAFF

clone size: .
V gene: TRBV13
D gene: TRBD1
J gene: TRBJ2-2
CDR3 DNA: TGTGCCAGCAGCTTACCCATGGACAGGGGGACCGGGGAGCTGTTTTTT
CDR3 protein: CASSLPMDRGTGELFF

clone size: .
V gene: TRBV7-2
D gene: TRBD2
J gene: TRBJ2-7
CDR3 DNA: TGTGCCAGCAGCCCTAAAAGGACTAGCGGCCCGAGCTCCTACGAGCAGTACTTC
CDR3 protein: CASSPKRTSGPSSYEQYF

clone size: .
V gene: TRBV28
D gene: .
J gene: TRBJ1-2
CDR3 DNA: TGTGCCAGCAGTTTACAGGGGTACTATGGCTACACCTTC
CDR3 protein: CASSLQGYYGYTF

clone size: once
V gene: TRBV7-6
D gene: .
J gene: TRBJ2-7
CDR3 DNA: TGTGCCAGCAGCTTAGGCGGTACCTACGAGCAGTACTTC
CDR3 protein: CASSLGGTYEQYF

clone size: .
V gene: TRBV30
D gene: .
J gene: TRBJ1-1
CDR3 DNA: TGTGCCTGGAGGGGGGGTCTGAACACTGAAGCTTTCTTT
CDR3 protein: CAWRGGLNTEAFF

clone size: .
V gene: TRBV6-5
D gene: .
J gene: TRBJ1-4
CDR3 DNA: TGTGCCAGCAGTTTAGCGGGAGAAAAACTGTTTTTT
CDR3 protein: CASSLAGEKLFF

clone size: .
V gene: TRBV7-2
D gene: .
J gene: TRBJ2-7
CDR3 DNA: TGTGCCAGCAGCTTAGCGGCGACTAGCTACGAGCAGTACTTC
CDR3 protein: CASSLAATSYEQYF

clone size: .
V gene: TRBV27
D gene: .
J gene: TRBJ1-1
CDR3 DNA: TGTGCCAGCAGTTTCGACTGGAACACTGAAGCTTTCTTT
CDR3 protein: CASSFDWNTEAFF

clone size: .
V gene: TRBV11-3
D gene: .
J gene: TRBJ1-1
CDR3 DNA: TGTGCCAGCAGTTACGGAGACACTGAAGCTTTCTTT
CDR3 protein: CASSYGDTEAFF

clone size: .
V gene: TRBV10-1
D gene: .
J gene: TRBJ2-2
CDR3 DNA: TGCGCCAGCAGTGACAGGGACACCGGGGAGCTGTTTTTT
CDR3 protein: CASSDRDTGELFF

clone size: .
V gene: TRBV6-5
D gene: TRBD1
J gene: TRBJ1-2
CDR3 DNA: TGTGCCAGCAGTCCTCCGGGACAGGGGGCGGAAGGCTACACCTTC
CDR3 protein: CASSPPGQGAEGYTF

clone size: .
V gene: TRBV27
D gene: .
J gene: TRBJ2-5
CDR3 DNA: TGTGCCAGCAGTCCCGGACTTTTCCAAGAGACCCAGTACTTC
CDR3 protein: CASSPGLFQETQYF

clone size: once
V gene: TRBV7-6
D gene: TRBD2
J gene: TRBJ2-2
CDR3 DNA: TGTGCCAGCAGCCCACCCAGACTAGCGGGGGTCACCGGGGAGCTGTTTTTT
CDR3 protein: CASSPPRLAGVTGELFF

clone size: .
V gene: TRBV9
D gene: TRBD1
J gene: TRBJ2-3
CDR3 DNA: TGTGCCAGCAGCCCCCGGACAGGGGGCGGCACAGATACGCAGTATTTT
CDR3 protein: CASSPRTGGGTDTQYF

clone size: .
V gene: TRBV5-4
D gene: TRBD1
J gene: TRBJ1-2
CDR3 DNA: TGTGCCAGCAGCTTTGGGACAGCGGCTTTCTATGGCTACACCTTC
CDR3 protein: CASSFGTAAFYGYTF